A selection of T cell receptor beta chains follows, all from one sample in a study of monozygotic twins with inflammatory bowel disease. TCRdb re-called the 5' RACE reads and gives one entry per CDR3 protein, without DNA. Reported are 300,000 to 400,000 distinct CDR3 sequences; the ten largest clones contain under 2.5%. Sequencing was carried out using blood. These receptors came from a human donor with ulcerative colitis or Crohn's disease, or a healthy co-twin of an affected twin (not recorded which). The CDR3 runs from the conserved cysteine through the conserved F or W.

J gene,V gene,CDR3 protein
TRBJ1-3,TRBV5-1,CASSLFGGAGGNTIYF
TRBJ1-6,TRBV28,CASSPGTGNSPLHF
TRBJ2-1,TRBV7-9,CASSFKGRVPSNEQFF
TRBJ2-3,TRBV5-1,CASSQLATTDTQYF
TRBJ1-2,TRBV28,CASSQRQGPYGYTF
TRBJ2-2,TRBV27,CASSPGTGYTGELFF
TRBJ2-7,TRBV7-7,CASSSSRGGEQYF
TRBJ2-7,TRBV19,CASSTTGVVYEQYF
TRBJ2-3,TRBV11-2,CASSLTASADTQYF
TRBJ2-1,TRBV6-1,CASITPAEYYNEQFF
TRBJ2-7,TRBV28,CASTHPLEGISYEQYF
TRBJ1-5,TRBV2,CASSDYVGTGNQPQHF
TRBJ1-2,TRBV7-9,CASSVTGFNYGYTF
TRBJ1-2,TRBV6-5,CASSYQDSFGGGYTF
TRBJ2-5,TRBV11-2,CASSRGGAAKETQYF
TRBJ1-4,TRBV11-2,CASRSQGAGEKLFF
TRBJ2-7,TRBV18,CASSEVLSYEQYF
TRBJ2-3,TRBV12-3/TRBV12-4,CASRTRLCYVSDTQYF
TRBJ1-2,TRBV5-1,CASTPNAGDDYGYTF
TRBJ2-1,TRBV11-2,CASSPYYEQFF
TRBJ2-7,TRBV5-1,CASSSLDSGYYEQYF
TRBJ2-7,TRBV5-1,CASSLGTGFSYEQYF
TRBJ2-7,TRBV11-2,CASSLEASGEQYF
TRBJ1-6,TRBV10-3,CAISEGQARNSPLHF
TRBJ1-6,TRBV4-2,CASSPQGSSSYNSPLHF
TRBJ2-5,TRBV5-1,CASSLGSGTEFQETQYF
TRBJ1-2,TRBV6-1,CASSEADPANYGYTF
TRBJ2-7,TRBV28,CASSFSGGETYEQYF